This T cell receptor (beta chain) was observed in a study of STAT5B mutations in CD4+ large granular lymphocyte leukemia. Assay used: immunoSEQ multiplex PCR; TCRdb lists only in-frame clones, some missing. The repertoire holds 15,000 to 20,000 clones, with around 85% as singletons. Sequenced: CD4+ T cells from blood buffy coats. The source is a human donor in good health.

This chain's CDR3 is CASSNPGGTGELFF. The DNA of the CDR3 is TGTGCCAGCAGCAATCCCGGGGGCACCGGGGAGCTGTTTTTT. The genes are TRBV9 and TRBJ2-2, with D maybe TRBD2 (6 bases). Germline values: CDR1 SGDLS, CDR2 YYNGEE. CDR3 length: 14 residues. V was cut by 4 bases and J by 4 bases, with 11 bases left in between.